This TCR beta chain is from a study of blood T cell repertoires in COVID-19. Looking at the study overall: The samples span acute and convalescent COVID-19 from the United States, Italy and Spain. Nucleic acid was either cDNA or gDNA, and it came from T cells, B-cell-depleted T cells, or PBMCs.

The CDR3 consists of 16 residues. V lost 1 base to trimming and J lost 1 base; unmatched junction nucleotides: 6. Germline values: CDR1 KGHSH, CDR2 LQKENI. Authors' processing steps: Amplification with reference gene primers provided the estimates of nucleated cell counts. Profiling relied on immunoSEQ multiplex PCR, and the TCRdb table lists in-frame clones only, not all of them. That table gives V, J and clone size, and the DNA gave D and trimming. The repertoire includes 75,000 or so clones, 88% of them detected once, and 5.5% to 7.5% sits in the top ten. The sequence was obtained from a man between 65 and 85 years old with acute or convalescent COVID-19. The source material was peripheral blood. J is TRBJ2-5 and V is TRBV18; TRBD2 matches 7 bases. DNA for the CDR3: TGTGCCAGCTCACCACTGGGCGGGGGATCCCAAGAGACCCAGTACTTC. Translated, it gives CASSPLGGGSQETQYF.